A single sample gave rise to the 5 T cell receptor beta chains below, sequenced in a study of beta chain features in type 1 diabetes. Expressed TCRB transcripts were sequenced after all isolated RNA was converted to cDNA. Using immunoSEQ multiplex PCR, the repertoire was profiled, and TCRdb retains in-frame clones only, with some absent. The repertoire holds fewer than 250,000 clones, with 9% to 10% as singletons. Source material: naive CD4+ T cells from blood. The source of these receptors is a woman under 30 in good health.

This clone came up a few times. The V and J genes are TRBV7-2 and TRBJ2-2; no clear D. Trimming took off 3 bases at V and 2 bases at J, with 10 bases between the two ends. The CDR3 has 15 residues. CDR1 and CDR2 (germline): SGHTA, FQGNSA. This CDR3 is CASSLGIANTGELFF. CDR3 nucleotide sequence: TGTGCCAGCAGCTTGGGTATAGCCAACACCGGGGAGCTGTTTTTT.

Remarks on this clone: Other DNA sequences within the sample encode an identical CDR3. The gene calls are TRBV19 and TRBJ1-2; 7 bases agree with TRBD1. Germline lookup yields CDR1 LNHDA and CDR2 SQIVND (reference sequence). The V segment lost 6 bases and the J segment 5 bases; nucleotides outside the gene matches: 3. This CDR3 comprises 12 residues. This CDR3 is CASSRQGYGYTF. The CDR3 DNA reads TGTGCCAGTAGCCGACAGGGATATGGCTACACCTTC.

This chain connects TRBV9 to TRBJ1-1; D is uncertain. The germline gives CDR1 SGDLS, CDR2 YYNGEE. Between the trimmed V and J ends, which lost 4 bases and 1 base, there was a span of 11 bases. This CDR3 has 14 amino acids. The CDR3 coding sequence is TGTGCCAGCAGCTTCCGATCACAGAACACTGAAGCTTTCTTT. It is translated as CASSFRSQNTEAFF.

The V call is TRBV2, the J call TRBJ1-5, with D unclear. V lost 0 bases and J lost 9, with 6 bases in between. CDR1 and CDR2 (germline): SNHLY, FYNNEI. This CDR3 has 12 residues. In DNA form, the CDR3 reads TGTGCCAGCAGTGAAGCGCGAGGGCCCCAGCATTTT. It is translated as CASSEARGPQHF.

This clone appeared a few times. The chain recombines TRBV29-1 with TRBJ1-1; D remains unclear. The CDR3 is 12 amino acids. V lost 5 bases and J 10 bases, leaving 17 bases between the germline ends. Germline-derived CDR1 and CDR2 are SQVTM and ANQGSEA. CDR3: CSVTSGQAGAFF. The CDR3 DNA reads TGCAGCGTTACCTCCGGCCAGGCGGGAGCTTTCTTT.